This T cell receptor (beta chain) is drawn from a study of cytomegalovirus exposure and HLA in healthy donors. The study, taken as a whole, reports: In an earlier analysis, about 87% or about 30%: the productive usage of most TCR beta V segments. As a later analysis revealed, most CMV-associated TCR beta chains appeared HLA-restricted.

About this clone itself: Its specificity is not known.

In the PCR, 60 Vbeta and 13 Jbeta primers were used. Authors' analysis steps: Later work found 80 million to 85 million unique TCR beta chains, with 9.5 million to 11 million shared. Produced via immunoSEQ multiplex PCR; TCRdb's table is partial and in-frame only. V and J calls and clone size are given by that table; D and trimming were obtained from the DNA. The table shows around 200,000 clones, with under 85% occurring only once. The sequenced sample was PBMCs. The receptor's source is a man between 50 and 59 years old in good health and CMV-seronegative.

The CDR3 loop is CASSLPHRDTYPEKLFF. DNA for the CDR3: TGCGCCAGCAGCCTACCCCACAGGGACACCTACCCGGAAAAACTGTTTTTT. The chain couples TRBV10-2 to TRBJ1-4; maybe TRBD1 (6 bases). Trimming removed 6 bases at V and 8 bases at J, with 25 bases between. This CDR3 spans 17 amino acids. Germline loops: CDR1 WSHSY, CDR2 SAAADI.